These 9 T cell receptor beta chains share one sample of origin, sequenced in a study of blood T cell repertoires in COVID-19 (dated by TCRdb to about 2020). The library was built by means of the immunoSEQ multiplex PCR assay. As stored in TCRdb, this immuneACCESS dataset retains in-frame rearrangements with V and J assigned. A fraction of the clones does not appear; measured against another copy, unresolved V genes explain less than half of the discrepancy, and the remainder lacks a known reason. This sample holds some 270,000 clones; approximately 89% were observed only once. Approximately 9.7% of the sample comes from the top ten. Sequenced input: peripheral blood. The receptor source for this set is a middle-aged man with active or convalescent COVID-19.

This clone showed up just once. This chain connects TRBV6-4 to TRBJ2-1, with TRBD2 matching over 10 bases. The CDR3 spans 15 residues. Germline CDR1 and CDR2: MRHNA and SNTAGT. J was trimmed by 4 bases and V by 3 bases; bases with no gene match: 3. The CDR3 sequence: CASSEGAGGYNEQFF. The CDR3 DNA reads TGTGCCAGCAGTGAGGGAGCGGGAGGGTACAATGAGCAGTTCTTC.

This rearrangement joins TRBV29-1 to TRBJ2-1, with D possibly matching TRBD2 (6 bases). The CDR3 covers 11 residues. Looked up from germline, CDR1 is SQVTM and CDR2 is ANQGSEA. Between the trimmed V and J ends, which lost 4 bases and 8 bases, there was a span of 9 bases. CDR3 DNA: TGCAGCGTTGGACTAGTCGATGAGCAGTTCTTC. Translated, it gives CSVGLVDEQFF.

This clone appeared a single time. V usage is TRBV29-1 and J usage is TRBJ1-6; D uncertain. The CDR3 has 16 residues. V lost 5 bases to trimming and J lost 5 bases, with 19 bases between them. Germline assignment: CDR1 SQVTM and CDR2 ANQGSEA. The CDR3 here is CSVRGLKARDNSPLHF. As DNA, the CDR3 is TGCAGCGTTCGTGGCCTCAAAGCGCGGGATAATTCACCCCTCCACTTT.

The DNA for the CDR3 is TGTGCCAGCAGCTTACTAGCGGGAGGAGCCTACAATGAGCAGTTCTTC. Translating gives CASSLLAGGAYNEQFF. The rearrangement joins TRBV11-2 to TRBJ2-1; TRBD2 matches 11 bases. V gave up 2 bases and J gave up 2 bases; unmatched junction bases: 2. In germline, CDR1 is SGHAT, CDR2 FQNNGV. The CDR3 spans 16 residues.

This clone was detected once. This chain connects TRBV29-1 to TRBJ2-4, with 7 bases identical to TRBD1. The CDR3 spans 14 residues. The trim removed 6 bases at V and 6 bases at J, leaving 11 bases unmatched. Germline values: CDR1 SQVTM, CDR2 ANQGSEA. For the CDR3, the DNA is TGCAGCGTGAGGCTAGGACAGGAACCAAACATTCAGTACTTC. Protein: CSVRLGQEPNIQYF.

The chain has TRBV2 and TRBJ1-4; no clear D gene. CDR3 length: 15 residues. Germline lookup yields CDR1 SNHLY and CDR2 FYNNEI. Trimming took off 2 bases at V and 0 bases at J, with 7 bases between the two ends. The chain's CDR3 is CASSEIGATNEKLFF. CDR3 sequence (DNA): TGTGCCAGCAGTGAAATCGGGGCAACTAATGAAAAACTGTTTTTT.

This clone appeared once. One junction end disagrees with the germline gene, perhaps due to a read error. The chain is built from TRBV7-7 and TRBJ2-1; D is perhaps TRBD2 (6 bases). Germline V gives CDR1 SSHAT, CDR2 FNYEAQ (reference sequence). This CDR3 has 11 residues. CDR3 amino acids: CASSEAGPRLF. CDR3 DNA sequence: TGTGCTAGCAGCGAAGCGGGTCCAAGGCTCTTC.

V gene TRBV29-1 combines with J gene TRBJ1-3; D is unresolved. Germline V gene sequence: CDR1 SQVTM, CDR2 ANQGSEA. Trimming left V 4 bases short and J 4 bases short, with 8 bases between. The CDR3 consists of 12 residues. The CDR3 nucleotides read TGCAGCGTTGGAGGCGGGGGAAACACCATATATTTT. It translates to CSVGGGGNTIYF.

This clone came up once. In nucleotides, the CDR3 is TGCGCCAGCAGCCCTGGGGGGTATGAGCAGTTCTTC. Its translation: CASSPGGYEQFF. This chain uses TRBV4-1 with TRBJ2-1, with D possibly being TRBD2 (6 bases). The V end was cut by 4 bases, the J end by 8 bases, with 9 bases between. In germline, CDR1 is MGHRA, CDR2 YSYEKL. This CDR3 has 12 amino acids.